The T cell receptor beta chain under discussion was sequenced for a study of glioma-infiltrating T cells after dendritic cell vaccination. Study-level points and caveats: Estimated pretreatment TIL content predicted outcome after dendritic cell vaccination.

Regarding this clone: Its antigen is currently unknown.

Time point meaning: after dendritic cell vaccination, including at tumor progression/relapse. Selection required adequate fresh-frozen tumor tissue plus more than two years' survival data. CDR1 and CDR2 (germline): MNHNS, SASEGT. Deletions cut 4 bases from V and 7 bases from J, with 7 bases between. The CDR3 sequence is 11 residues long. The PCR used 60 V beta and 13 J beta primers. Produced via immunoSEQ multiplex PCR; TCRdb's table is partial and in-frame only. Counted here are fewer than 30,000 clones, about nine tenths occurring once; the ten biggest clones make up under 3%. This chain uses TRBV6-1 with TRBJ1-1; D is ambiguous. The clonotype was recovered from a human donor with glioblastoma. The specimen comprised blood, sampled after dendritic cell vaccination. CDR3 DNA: TGTGCCAGCAGTGTGCGGTTTGAAGCTTTCTTT. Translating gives CASSVRFEAFF.